What follows are 6 T cell receptor beta chains derived from one specimen sequenced in a study of chemoradiotherapy in HPV16-positive cancers. The repertoire was sequenced with immunoSEQ multiplex PCR; TCRdb's copy has only in-frame clones and lacks some. The sample lists 9,500 to 15,000 clones, around 87% occurring once. Sampling was done from a patient who underwent chemoradiotherapy. Receptors were obtained from a human donor with HPV-associated anogenital cancer.

The chain employs TRBV5-6 and TRBJ1-1; 7 nucleotides line up with TRBD1. Germline CDR1 SGHDT, CDR2 YYEEEE. The CDR3 is 15 residues long. J gave up 0 bases and V 3 bases, and 5 bases lay outside the gene matches. The CDR3 DNA is TGTGCCAGCAGCTCGTTGGGACAGCTGAACACTGAAGCTTTCTTT. It codes for CASSSLGQLNTEAFF.

The chain links TRBV12-5 to TRBJ1-3; D unclear. The CDR3 has 14 amino acids. Per the germline V gene, CDR1 is LGHNT and CDR2 is FRNRAP. Trimming cost V 5 bases and J 0 bases, with 8 bases left between them. CDR3: CASGQQHSGNTIYF. DNA for the CDR3: TGTGCTAGTGGTCAACAGCACTCTGGAAACACCATATATTTT.

The sample holds one count of this clone. The rearrangement links TRBV11-2 to TRBJ2-7; the D is unclear. Trimming stripped 1 base from V and 1 base from J, with 8 bases between. CDR1 is SGHAT, CDR2 FQNNGV, per germline. The CDR3 runs to 14 residues. The CDR3 DNA reads TGTGCCAGCAGCTTAGGGCGGCAGTCCTACGAGCAGTACTTC. This codes for CASSLGRQSYEQYF.

The chain links TRBV27 to TRBJ2-1; D gene ambiguous. V gave up 7 bases and J gave up 1 base, with 11 bases separating them. Germline CDR1 MNHEY, CDR2 SMNVEV (reference sequence). The CDR3 contains 14 residues. The CDR3 DNA sequence: TGTGCCAGCACCTCTCGGATGTCCTACAATGAGCAGTTCTTC. It encodes CASTSRMSYNEQFF.

This chain uses TRBV6-5 with TRBJ1-2; 7 nucleotides align to TRBD1. Germline values: CDR1 MNHEY, CDR2 SVGAGI. V dropped 6 bases and J dropped 5; count of bases not matched to a gene: 0. This CDR3 comprises 11 residues. CDR3 DNA: TGTGCCAGCAGGACAGGGTATGGCTACACCTTC. Residues: CASRTGYGYTF.

This chain uses TRBV25-1 with TRBJ2-7; no clear D gene. The V gene lost 3 bases and the J gene lost 3 bases, with 6 bases spanning the gap. Germline V gene sequence: CDR1 MGHDK, CDR2 SYGVNS. The CDR3 extends over 12 amino acids. CDR3 nucleotides: TGTGCCAGCAGTGACCAAAGCTACGAGCAGTACTTC. Encoded protein: CASSDQSYEQYF.